Detailed here is one T cell receptor beta chain. The antigen it binds to is not known. Base-call qualities are not available, and no considerably larger clone is one nucleotide away. The CDR3 runs 16 residues from the cysteine to the phenylalanine. The retained sequence is limited to the CDR3, 48 bases, with the frame set at the first base. As encoded in the germline V gene, CDR1 is SGHRS while CDR2 is YFSETQ. V lost 2 bases and J lost 2 bases, and the count of bases not matched to a germline gene is 8. All of the isolated RNA was reverse transcribed with the High Capacity cDNA Reverse Transcription Kit, so expressed TCRB transcripts were sequenced. Deep immunoSEQ sequencing was performed on naive, central memory and regulatory T cell samples, with an average of about 3.6 million total reads per sample. Sorted cells were lysed in RLT buffer, and RNA was extracted using DNase-treated RNeasy Micro or Mini kits according to cell number. Each cell subset was processed separately to prevent cross-contamination, with patient and healthy donor samples processed together. TCRB sequences were amplified from cDNA with the immunoSEQ multiplex PCR, producing 87-bp fragments spanning the CDR3 region. The amplicons were sequenced using the Illumina HiSeq platform. The study's own analysis went as follows. Synthetic template baselines were used to correct PCR bias computationally, reads within Hamming distance 2 were collapsed together, and singletons that could not be merged were discarded. Reads were aligned against IMGT to assign V, D and J genes, CDR3 length and insertions or deletions at six rearrangement sites. Within each subset, clonotype counts were normalized to the number of sorted cells before true diversity and Gini coefficients were calculated with the tcR R package. The overlap coefficient, calculated on TCRB nucleotide sequences, was used to measure repertoire sharing. Out-of-frame TCRB sequences from naive cells were analyzed to stand in for the pre-selection repertoire. As stored in TCRdb, this immuneACCESS dataset retains in-frame rearrangements with V and J assigned. A fraction of the clones does not appear; measured against another copy, unresolved V genes explain less than half of the discrepancy, and the remainder lacks a known reason. V, J and clone size derive from that table, while D and trimming were established from the DNA sequence. The sample data list fewer than 350,000 clones, and around 16% of these were observed just once. The ten largest clones take up 0.015% to 0.017% of the sample.

This sample was included in a study of beta chain features in type 1 diabetes (dated by TCRdb to 2017 to 2018). Turning to the overall study: Mean age, gender distribution, total cell number and subset yield did not differ between patients and healthy donors. A total of 90 million to 140 million sorted cells were examined across all samples, and RNA yield correlated strongly with the number of cells per subset. Regulatory and stem cell-like memory subsets were obtained from only 8 patients and about 8 healthy donors, while naive and central memory subsets were obtained from all 28 donors. The study compared TCRB repertoires of sorted circulating CD4+ T cell subsets between recently diagnosed type 1 diabetes patients and matched healthy donors. Results and caveats for the whole study, not just this receptor: Only small numbers of individuals were included in the HLA sub-analyses, which left unresolved whether HLA type had any influence on TCRB rearrangement. Type 1 diabetes patients showed a moderate but significant shortening of TCRB CDR3 length in all four CD4+ subsets. Fewer insertions and more nucleotide deletions at VDJ recombination sites were observed in patients with type 1 diabetes, implying thymic rearrangement abnormalities. Because cDNA rather than genomic DNA was sequenced, highly expressing activated cells could have been over-represented, although no difference in activation and CD3 levels was found between groups. Shorter templates might be favored by PCR, yet because patient and control samples were amplified and corrected together, any such skew would affect both groups equally. The naive, central memory and regulatory TCRB repertoires appeared to resemble one another more closely among patients than among healthy donors.

A single peripheral blood draw of approximately 0.11 L on average was collected from each donor into heparinised tubes. Using a panel that included CD45RO, CCR7, CD25, CD127, CD95 and CD27, naive, central memory, regulatory and stem cell-like memory CD4+ T cells were sorted on a BD FACSAria II. Purity was above 95% for every sorted population. PBMCs were isolated immediately by Lymphoprep density gradient centrifugation and stained directly without culture. So that batch effects would be minimized, each experiment stained and sorted samples in pairs, pairing one healthy donor with one patient. The receptor was isolated from a man aged 18 to 30 with type 1 diabetes. Sequencing input: naive CD4+ T cells from blood. The cell subset or site tag for this specimen amounts to: true naive CD4+ T cells. This chain joins TRBV5-1 to TRBJ2-5; 8 bases in the junction line up with TRBD2. The sequenced DNA: TGCGCCAGCAGCTTCCTGACTAGCGCAAGACAAGAGACCCAGTACTTC. Its coded protein is CASSFLTSARQETQYF.